A single sample gave rise to the 30 T cell receptor beta chains below, sequenced in a study of blood T cell repertoires in COVID-19. Produced via immunoSEQ multiplex PCR; TCRdb's table is partial and in-frame only. The data hold under 200,000 clones, with roughly 85% observed a single time. The sequenced sample was peripheral blood. These receptors all come from a woman in her twenties or thirties with acute or convalescent COVID-19.

The CDR3 bases are TGCGCCAGCAGTGAGCAGGGAATGGCAGAGACCCAGTACTTC. It codes for CASSEQGMAETQYF. This rearrangement joins TRBV10-2 to TRBJ2-5, with D possibly matching TRBD1 (5 bases). Trimming took off 2 bases at V and 4 bases at J, with 11 bases between the two ends. The CDR3 is 14 residues long. In germline, CDR1 is WSHSY, CDR2 SAAADI.

V usage is TRBV27 and J usage is TRBJ2-1; no clear D. V was pared by 0 bases and J by 4 bases, with 4 bases between. CDR3 length equals 13 residues. Germline CDR1 MNHEY, CDR2 SMNVEV (reference sequence). The CDR3 sequence is CASSLSSYNEQFF. CDR3 DNA: TGTGCCAGCAGTTTATCGAGTTACAATGAGCAGTTCTTC.

This sequence joins TRBV29-1 and TRBJ2-7; tentative D call: TRBD1 (5 bases). The CDR3 runs to 12 residues. With 6 bases removed from V and 0 bases from J, the gap between germline ends came to 9 bases. The germline gives CDR1 SQVTM, CDR2 ANQGSEA. The CDR3, as DNA: TGCAGCGTAACAGGTAGCTCCTACGAGCAGTACTTC. Translation: CSVTGSSYEQYF.

For the CDR3, the DNA is TGTGCCAGCAACCTTGGGACAGGGGAAGCCAAAAACATTCAGTACTTC. It specifies CASNLGTGEAKNIQYF. The rearrangement uses TRBV3-1 (or the pseudogene TRBV3-2) and TRBJ2-4, with 10 bases matching TRBD1. The V gene end was trimmed by 7 bases and the J gene end by 0 bases; junction bases not matched to a gene: 6. The CDR3 contains 16 residues. Germline values: CDR1 LGHDT, CDR2 YNNKEL (reference sequence).

The chain is built from TRBV10-3 and TRBJ2-5, with 12 positions matching TRBD1. The CDR3 consists of 14 residues. The germline V gene encodes CDR1 ENHRY and CDR2 SYGVKD. The V gene end was trimmed by 7 bases and the J gene end by 4 bases; junction bases not matched to a gene: 4. CDR3 region: CAIMGTGGLETQYF. CDR3 nucleotide sequence: TGTGCCATCATGGGGACAGGGGGCTTAGAGACCCAGTACTTC.

Concerning this clone: The sample has other DNA sequences that encode this CDR3 too. The chain links TRBV5-6 to TRBJ1-5, with 7 bases matching TRBD1. The germline CDR1 and CDR2 sequences are SGHDT and YYEEEE. The CDR3 runs to 15 residues. The V gene end was trimmed by 2 bases and the J gene end by 0 bases; junction bases not matched to a gene: 2. The CDR3 bases are TGTGCCAGCAGCTTACAGGGGTATAGCAATCAGCCCCAGCATTTT. Amino acids: CASSLQGYSNQPQHF. The full variable domain, its missing parts supplied by reference TRBV5-6 and TRBJ1-5, is DAGVTQSPTHLIKTRGQQVTLRCSPKSGHDTVSWYQQALGQGPQFIFQYYEEEERQRGNFPDRFSGHQFPNYSSELNVNALLLGDSALYLCASSLQGYSNQPQHFGDGTRLSIL.

The J gene is TRBJ2-3, the V gene TRBV5-5; 8 bases align to TRBD2. The ends lost 4 bases at V and 2 bases at J; junction bases unmatched: 12. CDR1 SGHKS and CDR2 YYEKEE come from the germline V gene (reference sequence). The CDR3 consists of 17 residues. The CDR3 region has the DNA TGTGCCAGCAGCATCCTAATTAGCGGGACCTACACAGATACGCAGTATTTT. Its protein product is CASSILISGTYTDTQYF.

V usage is TRBV29-1 and J usage is TRBJ2-2; D not certain. Germline V gene lookup returns CDR1 SQVTM and CDR2 ANQGSEA. Trimming took 0 bases from V and 0 from J, leaving 14 bases between them. The CDR3 has 17 amino acids. The CDR3 region is CSVEESRQEPNTGELFF. As DNA, the CDR3 is TGCAGCGTTGAAGAATCCCGGCAGGAACCGAACACCGGGGAGCTGTTTTTT.

This clone was recorded a few times. V usage is TRBV7-2 and J usage is TRBJ2-2; weak D call: TRBD1 (6 bases). Germline V lookup: CDR1 SGHTA, CDR2 FQGNSA. With 5 bases removed from V and 7 bases from J, the gap between germline ends came to 14 bases. The CDR3 has 14 amino acids. In DNA form, the CDR3 reads TGTGCCAGCAGCCCATACAGGGTCGTCGGGGAGCTGTTTTTT. This encodes CASSPYRVVGELFF.

The chain employs TRBV5-1 and TRBJ2-3; possibly TRBD2 for D (6 bases). Trimming stripped 3 bases from V and 0 bases from J, with 14 bases between. The CDR3 covers 16 residues. The germline gives CDR1 SGHRS, CDR2 YFSETQ. CDR3 coding DNA: TGCGCCAGCAGCTCGGGACTTTCTCCTAGCACAGATACGCAGTATTTT. Amino acids: CASSSGLSPSTDTQYF.

The rearrangement joins TRBV6-5 to TRBJ1-5; 10 nucleotides match TRBD1. The ends lost 6 bases at V and 6 bases at J; junction bases unmatched: 5. The CDR3 has 14 residues. The germline gives CDR1 MNHEY, CDR2 SVGAGI. The CDR3 bases are TGTGCCAGCAGCGCTGGACAGGGGGGTCAGCCCCAGCATTTT. It specifies CASSAGQGGQPQHF.

The CDR3 DNA follows: TGTGCCAGCAGTTTCCGGTTCCAAGAGACCCAGTACTTC. Amino acid sequence: CASSFRFQETQYF. V and J are TRBV27 and TRBJ2-5, with D unclear. V was cut by 3 bases and J by 1 base, with 6 bases left in between. In germline, CDR1 is MNHEY, CDR2 SMNVEV (reference sequence). The CDR3 consists of 13 residues.

The V call is TRBV19, the J call TRBJ1-3, with a tentative D call TRBD1 (6 bases). Germline CDR1 reads LNHDA; CDR2 reads SQIVND (reference sequence). Trimming took 3 bases from V and 2 from J, leaving 8 bases between them. This CDR3 comprises 14 residues. DNA of the CDR3: TGTGCCAGTAGTATCGGGGGGCCTGGAAACACCATATATTTT. Its protein is CASSIGGPGNTIYF.

In this sample, this clone turned up a few times. J is TRBJ2-1 and V is TRBV5-1, with TRBD2 matching 7 bases. The CDR3 is 18 residues long. The V gene's germline CDR1 is SGHRS and CDR2 YFSETQ. V trimming: 1 base; J trimming: 6 bases; junction bases outside the gene matches: 16. For the CDR3, the DNA is TGCGCCAGCAGCTTGCAAGATCCCAGCGGGACCTTCCCCAATGAGCAGTTCTTC. Protein: CASSLQDPSGTFPNEQFF.

The V call is TRBV9, the J call TRBJ1-2, with 7 nucleotides matching TRBD1. The germline V gene has CDR1 SGDLS and CDR2 YYNGEE. Germline trimming cut 4 bases from V and 4 bases from J; bases unmatched to any gene: 10. The CDR3 extends over 15 amino acids. The CDR3 coding sequence is TGTGCCAGCAGCCCAGGGGACAGAGGTGGCTATGGCTACACCTTC. It codes for CASSPGDRGGYGYTF.

V gene TRBV27 combines with J gene TRBJ2-3; 9 nucleotides match TRBD2. The V and J ends lost 5 bases and 1 base, in that order; junction bases with no gene match: 13. The CDR3 runs to 18 residues. The germline V gene encodes CDR1 MNHEY and CDR2 SMNVEV (reference sequence). The CDR3 DNA reads TGTGCCAGCAGTCCTCGCTTGGGGTGGACTAGCGGCACAGATACGCAGTATTTT. Residues: CASSPRLGWTSGTDTQYF.

Turning to this clone: This sample also contains other DNA sequences that code for the same CDR3. The chain uses TRBV30 and TRBJ1-5; 9 bases line up with TRBD1. Germline V CDR1 and CDR2: GTSNPN, SVGIG (reference sequence). The CDR3 extends over 14 amino acids. Trimming at V came to 3 bases and at J to 2 bases, leaving 2 bases not matched to a gene. CDR3 in amino acids: CAWSRDRGNQPQHF. The CDR3 DNA sequence: TGTGCCTGGAGCCGGGACAGGGGCAATCAGCCCCAGCATTTT.

This clone was counted a few times. CDR3 protein: CASSLRLAGGSSYNEQFF. The CDR3 DNA is TGTGCCAGTAGTCTTCGCCTAGCGGGGGGGAGCTCCTACAATGAGCAGTTCTTC. The V gene is TRBV19, the J gene TRBJ2-1, with 12 bases lining up with TRBD2. The germline V gene encodes CDR1 LNHDA and CDR2 SQIVND (reference sequence). Trimming removed 5 bases from V and 0 bases from J; junction bases left unmatched: 8. The CDR3 runs 18 residues.

The gene calls are TRBV24-1 and TRBJ1-5, with 7 bases that match TRBD1. CDR1 is KGHDR and CDR2 is SFDVKD in the germline V gene. CDR3 size: 16 residues. With 5 bases clipped from V and 3 bases from J, the junction kept 9 bases outside the gene matches. The CDR3 reads CATSGTNRGDNQPQHF. Here the CDR3 DNA reads TGTGCCACCAGTGGGACCAACAGGGGAGACAATCAGCCCCAGCATTTT.

The gene calls are TRBV7-6 and TRBJ2-1; D might be TRBD2 (7 bases). The germline V gene has CDR1 SGHVS and CDR2 FNYEAQ. Trimming stripped 0 bases from V and 7 bases from J, with 16 bases between. This CDR3 is 16 amino acids long. CDR3 sequence reads: CASSLAARGAGNEQFF. As DNA, the CDR3 is TGTGCCAGCAGCTTAGCGGCCCGGGGGGCGGGGAATGAGCAGTTCTTC.

The chain employs TRBV10-3 and TRBJ1-1; 8 bases fit TRBD1. The length of the CDR3 is 16 residues. Trimming at V came to 6 bases and at J to 11 bases, leaving 20 bases not matched to a gene. The germline CDR1 and CDR2 sequences are ENHRY and SYGVKD. The CDR3 reads CAIRAGTGQIEHLAFF. The CDR3 bases are TGTGCCATCAGAGCCGGGACAGGCCAGATCGAACACTTGGCTTTCTTT.

This chain joins TRBV15 and TRBJ2-1; 14 bases match TRBD2. The CDR3 has 15 amino acids. Germline V CDR1 and CDR2: LNHNV, YYDKDF (reference sequence). The ends lost 3 bases at V and 7 bases at J; junction bases unmatched: 2. The CDR3 loop is CATSRGLAGVNEQFF. The CDR3 DNA reads as TGTGCCACCAGCAGGGGACTAGCGGGAGTTAATGAGCAGTTCTTC.

The chain combines TRBV19 with TRBJ2-7; 11 nucleotides align to TRBD2. This CDR3 comprises 15 residues. V was pared by 7 bases and J by 7 bases, with 12 bases of the junction left unmatched. Germline V gene sequence: CDR1 LNHDA, CDR2 SQIVND (reference sequence). Here the CDR3 reads CASTISGRGPGEQYF. The CDR3 nucleotides read TGTGCCAGTACCATTAGCGGGAGGGGACCGGGGGAGCAGTACTTC.

This clone was observed many times. The chain couples TRBV5-1 to TRBJ2-3; 8 positions match TRBD2. Germline lookup yields CDR1 SGHRS and CDR2 YFSETQ. The CDR3 sequence is 16 residues long. The V segment lost 3 bases and the J segment 3 bases; nucleotides outside the gene matches: 9. CDR3 region: CASSSIGGANTDTQYF. The CDR3 nucleotides read TGCGCCAGCAGCTCCATCGGGGGGGCGAATACAGATACGCAGTATTTT.

The chain joins TRBV4-2 to TRBJ1-1, with 7 bases aligning to TRBD1. The germline gives CDR1 LGHNA, CDR2 YNFKEQ. The CDR3 is 15 amino acids. After removal of 4 bases from V and 1 base from J, the junction contained 6 bases not matched to a gene. The CDR3 bases are TGTGCCAGCAGCCTCCCGACAGGGAGGAACACTGAAGCTTTCTTT. Translated, it gives CASSLPTGRNTEAFF.

This chain connects TRBV7-2 to TRBJ2-3; 9 bases are a match to TRBD1. The CDR3 contains 15 residues. Per the germline V gene, CDR1 is SGHTA and CDR2 is FQGNSA. J gave up 0 bases and V 4 bases, and 2 bases lay outside the gene matches. CDR3 DNA: TGTGCCAGCAGCTGGACAGGGGAGAGCACAGATACGCAGTATTTT. Protein product: CASSWTGESTDTQYF.

The rearrangement uses TRBV19 and TRBJ1-2; the D is unclear. From germline, CDR1 is LNHDA and CDR2 SQIVND (reference sequence). Deletions cut 2 bases from V and 8 bases from J, with 15 bases between. The CDR3 totals 14 residues. CDR3 loop: CASSIPGSVGGYTF. DNA of the CDR3: TGTGCCAGTAGTATACCGGGGTCGGTGGGAGGCTACACCTTC. The complete variable domain, with remaining parts taken from reference TRBV19 and TRBJ1-2, reads DGGITQSPKYLFRKEGQNVTLSCEQNLNHDAMYWYRQDPGQGLRLIYYSQIVNDFQKGDIAEGYSVSREKKESFPLTVTSAQKNPTAFYLCASSIPGSVGGYTFGSGTRLTVV.

V is TRBV5-1 and J is TRBJ1-3; 8 bases match TRBD1. The V segment lost 4 bases and the J segment 0 bases; nucleotides outside the gene matches: 6. There are 16 residues in the CDR3. Germline V gene lookup returns CDR1 SGHRS and CDR2 YFSETQ. The DNA of the CDR3 is TGCGCCAGCAGCCCACAGGGGGGTCGCTCTGGAAACACCATATATTTT. The encoded protein is CASSPQGGRSGNTIYF.

V and J are TRBV12-2 and TRBJ2-7; the DNA was not compared with TRBD1, the D call given in the table. TRBV12-2 is recorded as a pseudogene. The CDR3 is 15 amino acids. The CDR3 coding sequence is TGTGCAAGTCGCCTCGGGACAGGGAGAACCTACGAGCAGTACTTC. It translates to CASRLGTGRTYEQYF.

V and J are TRBV5-1 and TRBJ1-4; D uncertain. With 0 bases removed from V and 2 bases from J, the gap between germline ends came to 5 bases. This CDR3 region has 14 residues. In germline, CDR1 is SGHRS, CDR2 YFSETQ. The CDR3 protein is CASSLAGTNEKLFF. The DNA of the CDR3 is TGCGCCAGCAGCTTGGCCGGGACTAATGAAAAACTGTTTTTT.